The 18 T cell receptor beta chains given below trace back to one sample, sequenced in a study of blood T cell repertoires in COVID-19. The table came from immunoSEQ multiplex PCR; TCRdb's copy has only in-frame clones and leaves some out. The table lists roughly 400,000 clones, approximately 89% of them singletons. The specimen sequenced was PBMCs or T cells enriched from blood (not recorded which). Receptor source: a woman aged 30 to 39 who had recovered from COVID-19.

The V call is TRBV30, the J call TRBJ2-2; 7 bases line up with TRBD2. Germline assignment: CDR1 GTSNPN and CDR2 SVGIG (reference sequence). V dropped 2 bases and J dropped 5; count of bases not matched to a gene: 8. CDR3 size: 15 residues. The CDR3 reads CAWSTSGLPTGELFF. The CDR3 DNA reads TGTGCCTGGAGTACCTCGGGACTACCGACCGGGGAGCTGTTTTTT.

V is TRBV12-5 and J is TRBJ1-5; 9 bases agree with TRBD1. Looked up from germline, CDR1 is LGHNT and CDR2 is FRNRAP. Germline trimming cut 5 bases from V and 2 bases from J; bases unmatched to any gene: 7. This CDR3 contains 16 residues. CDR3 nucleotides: TGTGCTAGTGGTGGTGGGACAGGGTGGGGCAATCAGCCCCAGCATTTT. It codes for CASGGGTGWGNQPQHF.

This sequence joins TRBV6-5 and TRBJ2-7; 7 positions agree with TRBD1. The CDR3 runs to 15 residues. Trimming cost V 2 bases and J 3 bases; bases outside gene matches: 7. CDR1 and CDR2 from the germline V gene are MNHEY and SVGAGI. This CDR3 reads CASSYGKGASYEQYF. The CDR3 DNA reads TGTGCCAGCAGTTACGGCAAGGGGGCCAGCTACGAGCAGTACTTC.

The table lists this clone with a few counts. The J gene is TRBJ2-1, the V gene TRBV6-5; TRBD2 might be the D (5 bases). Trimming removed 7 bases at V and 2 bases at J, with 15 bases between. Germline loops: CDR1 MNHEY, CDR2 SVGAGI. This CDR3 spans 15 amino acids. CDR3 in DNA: TGTGCCAGCAATAGAGGGCGGGCCACCTACAATGAGCAGTTCTTC. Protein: CASNRGRATYNEQFF.

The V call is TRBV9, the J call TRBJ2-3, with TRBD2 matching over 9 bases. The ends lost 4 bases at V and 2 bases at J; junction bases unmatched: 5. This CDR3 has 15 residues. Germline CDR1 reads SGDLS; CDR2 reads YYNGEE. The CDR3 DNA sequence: TGTGCCAGCAGCATGGGACTAGCAGACACAGATACGCAGTATTTT. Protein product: CASSMGLADTDTQYF. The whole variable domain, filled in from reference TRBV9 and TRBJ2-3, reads DSGVTQTPKHLITATGQRVTLRCSPRSGDLSVYWYQQSLDQGLQFLIQYYNGEERAKGNILERFSAQQFPDLHSELNLSSLELGDSALYFCASSMGLADTDTQYFGPGTRLTVL.

This CDR3 is CSVRDSLYEQYF. In DNA form, the CDR3 reads TGCAGCGTCCGGGACAGCCTCTACGAGCAGTACTTC. This chain links TRBV29-1 with TRBJ2-7, with 7 bases that match TRBD1. The CDR3 runs to 12 residues. The germline CDR1 and CDR2 sequences are SQVTM and ANQGSEA. The V and J ends lost 6 bases and 3 bases, in that order; junction bases with no gene match: 5.

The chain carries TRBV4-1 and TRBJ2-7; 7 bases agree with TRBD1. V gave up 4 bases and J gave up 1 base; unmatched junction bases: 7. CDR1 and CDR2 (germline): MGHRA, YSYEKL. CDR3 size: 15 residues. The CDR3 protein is CASSLIGTESYEQYF. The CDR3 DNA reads TGCGCCAGCAGCCTGATAGGGACAGAGTCCTACGAGCAGTACTTC.

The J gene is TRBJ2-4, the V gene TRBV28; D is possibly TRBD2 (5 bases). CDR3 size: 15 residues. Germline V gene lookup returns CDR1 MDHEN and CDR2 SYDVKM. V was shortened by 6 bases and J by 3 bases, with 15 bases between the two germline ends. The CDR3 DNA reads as TGTGCCAGCAGCCCGACTACTAGTGACAAAAACATTCAGTACTTC. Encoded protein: CASSPTTSDKNIQYF.

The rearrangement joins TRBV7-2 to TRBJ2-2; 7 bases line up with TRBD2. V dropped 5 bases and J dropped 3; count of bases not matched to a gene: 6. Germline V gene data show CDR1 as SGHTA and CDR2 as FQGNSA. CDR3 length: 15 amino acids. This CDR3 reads CASSQTSQYTGELFF. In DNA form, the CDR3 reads TGTGCCAGCAGCCAGACTAGCCAGTACACCGGGGAGCTGTTTTTT.

CDR3 residues: CASSLASGGGPETQYF. DNA of the CDR3: TGTGCCAGCAGCTTGGCTTCTGGCGGGGGGCCAGAGACCCAGTACTTC. V gene TRBV5-4 combines with J gene TRBJ2-5; 8 positions match TRBD2. This CDR3 spans 16 amino acids. The germline V gene encodes CDR1 SGHNT and CDR2 YYREEE (reference sequence). V shed 0 bases and J 4 bases; nucleotides not matched to a gene: 8. Drawing the rest from reference TRBV5-4 and TRBJ2-5, the complete variable domain is ETGVTQSPTHLIKTRGQQVTLRCSSQSGHNTVSWYQQALGQGPQFIFQYYREEENGRGNFPPRFSGLQFPNYSSELNVNALELDDSALYLCASSLASGGGPETQYFGPGTRLLVL.

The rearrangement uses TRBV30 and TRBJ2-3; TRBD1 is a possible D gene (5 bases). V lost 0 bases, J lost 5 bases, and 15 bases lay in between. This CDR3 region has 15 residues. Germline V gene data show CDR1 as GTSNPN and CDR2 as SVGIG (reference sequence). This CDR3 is CAWSVMGQAGDTQYF. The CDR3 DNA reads TGTGCCTGGAGTGTAATGGGGCAGGCCGGAGATACGCAGTATTTT.

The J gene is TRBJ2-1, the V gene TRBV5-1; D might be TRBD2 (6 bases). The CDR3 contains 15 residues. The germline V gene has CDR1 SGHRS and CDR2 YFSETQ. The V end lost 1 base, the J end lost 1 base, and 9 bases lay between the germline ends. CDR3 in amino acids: CASSLTTSSYNEQFF. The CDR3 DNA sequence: TGCGCCAGCAGCTTGACGACTAGTTCCTACAATGAGCAGTTCTTC. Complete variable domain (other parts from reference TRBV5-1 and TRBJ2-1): KAGVTQTPRYLIKTRGQQVTLSCSPISGHRSVSWYQQTPGQGLQFLFEYFSETQRNKGNFPGRFSGRQFSNSRSEMNVSTLELGDSALYLCASSLTTSSYNEQFFGPGTRLTVL.

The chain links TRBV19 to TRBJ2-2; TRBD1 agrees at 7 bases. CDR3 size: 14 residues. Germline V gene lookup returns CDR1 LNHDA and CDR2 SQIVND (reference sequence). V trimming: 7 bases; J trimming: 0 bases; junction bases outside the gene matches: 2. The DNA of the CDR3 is TGTGCCAGTAAGACAGGGTCGAACACCGGGGAGCTGTTTTTT. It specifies CASKTGSNTGELFF.

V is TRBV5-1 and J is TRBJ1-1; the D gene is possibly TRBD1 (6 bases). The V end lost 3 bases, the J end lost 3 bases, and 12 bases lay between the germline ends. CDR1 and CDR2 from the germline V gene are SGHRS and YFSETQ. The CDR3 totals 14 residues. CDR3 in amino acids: CASSSSGVYTEAFF. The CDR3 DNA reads TGCGCCAGCAGCTCCTCAGGGGTATACACTGAAGCTTTCTTT. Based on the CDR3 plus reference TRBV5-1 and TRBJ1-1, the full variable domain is KAGVTQTPRYLIKTRGQQVTLSCSPISGHRSVSWYQQTPGQGLQFLFEYFSETQRNKGNFPGRFSGRQFSNSRSEMNVSTLELGDSALYLCASSSSGVYTEAFFGQGTRLTVV.

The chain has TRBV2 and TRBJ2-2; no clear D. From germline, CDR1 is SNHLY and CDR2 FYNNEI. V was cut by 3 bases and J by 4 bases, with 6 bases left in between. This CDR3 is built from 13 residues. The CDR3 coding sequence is TGTGCCAGCAGTGAGTTAGCCACCGGGGAGCTGTTTTTT. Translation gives CASSELATGELFF.

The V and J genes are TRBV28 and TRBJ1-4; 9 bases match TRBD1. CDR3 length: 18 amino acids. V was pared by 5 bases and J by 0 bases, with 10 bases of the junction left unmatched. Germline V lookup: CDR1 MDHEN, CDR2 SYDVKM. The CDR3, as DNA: TGTGCCAGCAGTCCACAGGGGGCCTTTCCCGCAACTAATGAAAAACTGTTTTTT. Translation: CASSPQGAFPATNEKLFF.

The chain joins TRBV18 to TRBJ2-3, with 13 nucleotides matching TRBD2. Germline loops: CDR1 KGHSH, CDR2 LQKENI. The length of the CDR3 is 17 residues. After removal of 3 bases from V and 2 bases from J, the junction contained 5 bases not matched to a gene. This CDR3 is CASSPFGLAGDTDTQYF. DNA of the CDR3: TGTGCCAGCTCACCTTTCGGACTAGCGGGGGACACAGATACGCAGTATTTT.

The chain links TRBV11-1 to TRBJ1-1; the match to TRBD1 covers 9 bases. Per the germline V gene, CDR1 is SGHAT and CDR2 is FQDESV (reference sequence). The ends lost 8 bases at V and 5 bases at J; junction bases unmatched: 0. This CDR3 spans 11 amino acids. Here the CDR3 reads CASDRGTEAFF. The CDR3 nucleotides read TGTGCCAGCGACAGGGGGACTGAAGCTTTCTTT.